The clone carrying this T cell receptor (beta chain) is termed medium-sized. V was shortened by 0 bases and J by 1 base, with 16 bases between the two germline ends. The V gene's germline CDR1 is MNHNY and CDR2 SVGAGI (reference sequence). The CDR3 loop spans 18 amino acids. This sample was included in a study of CXCR3 chemokines and chemotherapy response in bladder cancer. TCRdb analysed the PCR reads with MiXCR anew, one entry per CDR3 protein. The sample has 8,000 to 10,000 distinct CDR3 sequences, roughly 23% seen once. Specimen collection occurred from a patient whose treatment included neoadjuvant chemotherapy. The clonotype was recovered from a human donor with bladder cancer that did not respond to neoadjuvant chemotherapy. The chain links TRBV6-6 to TRBJ2-1; D may be TRBD1 or TRBD2 (5 bases each). CDR3 in amino acids: CASSYSIFGGTSYNEQFF. CDR3 DNA sequence: TGTGCCAGCAGTTACTCGATTTTTGGGGGAACGTCCTACAATGAGCAGTTCTTC.